Listed below are T cell receptor beta chains from one sample, sequenced in a study of regulatory T cells in long-lasting Graves disease. TCRdb re-derived calls from the multiplex PCR reads in MiXCR, one entry per CDR3 protein. The sample has approximately 310,000 distinct CDR3 sequences; over 15% are singletons. The source material was peripheral blood mononuclear cells (PBMCs), sampled at new diagnosis, from a patient treated with antithyroid drugs. The receptors originated from a female donor with Graves disease. Each CDR3 is given with its conserved first and last residue. The order of the fields is J gene, clone size, D gene, V gene, CDR3 protein, CDR3 DNA. The D gene is left open where the match is weak. Clone size appears in some rows only: once, few, many, or a class for an expanded clone.

TRBJ1-4,many,NA,TRBV7-8,CASSVDRRNEKLFF,TGTGCCAGCAGCGTAGACCGTCGTAATGAAAAACTGTTTTTT
TRBJ1-2,many,TRBD1,TRBV12-3/TRBV12-4,CASGSGQGIGYTF,TGTGCCAGCGGCTCAGGACAGGGAATAGGCTACACCTTC
TRBJ1-3,NA,NA,TRBV12-3/TRBV12-4,CASSRSRGTGNTVYF,TGTGCCAGCAGTCGGAGTAGAGGGACTGGAAACACCGTATATTTT
TRBJ1-4,many,TRBD1,TRBV7-9,CASSLGQGSATNEKLFF,TGTGCCAGCAGCCTCGGACAGGGCTCTGCAACTAATGAAAAACTGTTTTTT
TRBJ2-3,many,TRBD2,TRBV10-3,CAISESSGSSTDTQYF,TGTGCCATCAGTGAATCAAGCGGGAGTTCCACAGATACGCAGTATTTT
TRBJ2-3,NA,TRBD1,TRBV2,CASSLARDSTTDTQYF,TGTGCCAGCAGCTTGGCTAGGGACAGTACCACAGATACGCAGTATTTT
TRBJ2-1,NA,TRBD2,TRBV4-1,CASSSITSGDQSLYNEQFF,TGCGCCAGCAGCTCGATTACTAGCGGAGACCAAAGTCTCTACAATGAGCAGTTCTTC
TRBJ2-3,few,TRBD2,TRBV9,CASSYPSGGSDTQYF,TGTGCCAGCAGCTATCCTAGCGGGGGCTCAGATACGCAGTATTTT
TRBJ2-4,many,NA,TRBV28,CASSPGALAKNIQYF,TGTGCCAGCAGTCCCGGGGCACTAGCCAAAAACATTCAGTACTTC
TRBJ1-3,many,NA,TRBV2,CASSVGSGNTIYF,TGTGCCAGCAGTGTTGGCTCTGGAAACACCATATATTTT
TRBJ2-7,many,TRBD2,TRBV7-9,CASSSRRLAGGMDEQYF,TGTGCCAGCAGCTCGCGGCGACTAGCGGGAGGGATGGACGAGCAGTACTTC
TRBJ2-7,many,NA,TRBV30,CAWSVRTGHYEQYF,TGTGCCTGGAGTGTACGGACGGGACACTACGAGCAGTACTTC
TRBJ2-1,many,TRBD2,TRBV12-3/TRBV12-4,CASSSDRGRKEDEQFF,TGTGCCAGCAGTTCCGACCGCGGGAGAAAGGAGGATGAGCAGTTCTTC
TRBJ1-6,NA,NA,TRBV5-6,CASSLSLSPLHF,TGTGCCAGCAGCTTGTCCCTTTCACCCCTCCACTTT
TRBJ1-6,many,NA,TRBV15,CATSGGGVGNSPLHF,TGTGCCACCAGCGGGGGAGGGGTTGGTAATTCACCCCTCCACTTT
TRBJ2-7,many,NA,TRBV30,CAWSIADSYEQYF,TGTGCCTGGAGTATTGCGGACTCCTACGAGCAGTACTTC
TRBJ1-2,many,NA,TRBV12-3/TRBV12-4,CASSLEINYGYTF,TGTGCCAGCAGTTTAGAGATTAACTATGGCTACACCTTC
TRBJ1-5,NA,NA,TRBV19,CASSIGIHKRGQPQHF,TGTGCCAGTAGTATAGGGATTCATAAGCGGGGCCAGCCCCAGCATTTT
TRBJ2-5,NA,NA,TRBV19,CASSIIAEETQYF,TGTGCCAGTAGTATAATAGCGGAAGAGACCCAGTACTTC
TRBJ2-3,many,NA,TRBV5-1,CASSLGHPGGADTQYF,TGCGCCAGCAGCTTGGGGCACCCCGGGGGCGCAGATACGCAGTATTTT
TRBJ2-1,many,NA,TRBV14,CASSHSAVPSYNEQFF,TGTGCCAGCAGCCACTCAGCGGTTCCTTCCTACAATGAGCAGTTCTTC
TRBJ1-5,many,TRBD1,TRBV11-1,CASSLGQGAPQHF,TGTGCCAGCAGCTTAGGACAGGGAGCGCCCCAGCATTTT
TRBJ2-1,few,NA,TRBV27,CASSTTITGSLSNEQFF,TGTGCCAGCAGTACTACTATCACAGGGAGCTTGTCCAATGAGCAGTTCTTC
TRBJ2-5,NA,NA,TRBV20-1,CSAPDEGGGETQYF,TGCAGTGCCCCCGACGAGGGAGGAGGAGAGACCCAGTACTTC
TRBJ2-3,many,NA,TRBV11-1,CASRTSGTIKDTQYF,TGTGCCAGCAGGACTAGTGGGACCATTAAAGATACGCAGTATTTT
TRBJ2-1,NA,TRBD1,TRBV25-1,CASSFYPGGEQFF,TGTGCCAGCAGTTTTTACCCAGGGGGTGAGCAGTTCTTC
TRBJ1-5,many,NA,TRBV15,CATSRDLATVGNQPQHF,TGTGCCACCAGCAGAGATTTGGCGACAGTGGGTAATCAGCCCCAGCATTTT
TRBJ1-1,NA,NA,TRBV10-3,CAIIPDLNTEAFF,TGTGCCATCATTCCGGACCTGAACACTGAAGCTTTCTTT
TRBJ2-2,many,NA,TRBV12-3/TRBV12-4,CASGKTSTGELFF,TGTGCCAGCGGAAAAACGAGCACCGGGGAGCTGTTTTTT
TRBJ1-2,many,NA,TRBV19,CASRENYGYTF,TGTGCCAGTAGGGAGAACTATGGCTACACCTTC
TRBJ2-3,NA,NA,TRBV12-3/TRBV12-4,CASTQGLPKTQYF,TGTGCCAGCACCCAAGGACTACCCAAGACGCAGTATTTT
TRBJ2-1,NA,TRBD1,TRBV6-2/TRBV6-3,CASSTNSGTGHNEQFF,TGTGCCAGCAGCACTAACTCCGGGACAGGCCACAATGAGCAGTTCTTC
TRBJ2-4,few,NA,TRBV10-3,CAISDSVLAKNIQYF,TGTGCCATCAGTGATTCGGTACTAGCCAAAAACATTCAGTACTTC
TRBJ2-6,NA,NA,TRBV4-1,CASSQASSSGANVLTF,TGCGCCAGCAGCCAAGCCAGTTCCTCTGGGGCCAACGTCCTGACTTTC
TRBJ2-2,many,NA,TRBV6-1,CASSETQGPGELFF,TGTGCCAGCAGTGAGACGCAGGGGCCCGGGGAGCTGTTTTTT
TRBJ2-1,NA,NA,TRBV18,CASSSRGTSGEQFF,TGTGCCAGCTCTTCGAGAGGGACGTCCGGGGAGCAGTTCTTC
TRBJ2-3,many,NA,TRBV12-3/TRBV12-4,CASSPPGRSDTQYF,TGTGCCAGCAGTCCCCCGGGACGGTCAGATACGCAGTATTTT
TRBJ2-2,many,NA,TRBV28,CASWRGRTGELFF,TGTGCCAGCTGGAGGGGGAGGACCGGGGAGCTGTTTTTT
TRBJ1-2,few,NA,TRBV6-2/TRBV6-3,CASSESGANYGYTF,TGTGCCAGCAGTGAGTCTGGAGCTAACTATGGCTACACCTTC
TRBJ1-2,NA,NA,TRBV19,CASSISSYGYTF,TGTGCCAGTAGTATATCCAGCTATGGCTACACCTTC
TRBJ1-3,many,NA,TRBV2,CASRGDTSGNTIYF,TGTGCCAGCAGAGGGGACACCTCTGGAAACACCATATATTTT
TRBJ1-1,NA,NA,TRBV11-3,CASSLLQSNTEAFF,TGTGCCAGCAGCTTACTTCAGAGCAACACTGAAGCTTTCTTT
TRBJ2-2,NA,TRBD1,TRBV6-8,CASSPGQGRVRAGELFF,TGTGCCAGCAGTCCCGGACAGGGGCGGGTAAGGGCCGGGGAGCTGTTTTTT
TRBJ1-1,NA,TRBD1,TRBV7-3,CASSLQGGDTEAFF,TGTGCCAGCAGCTTACAGGGGGGGGACACTGAAGCTTTCTTT